The 28 T cell receptor beta chains below come from one sample, sequenced in a study of cytomegalovirus exposure and HLA in healthy donors. The PCR had 60 Vbeta and 13 Jbeta primers. The method was immunoSEQ multiplex PCR; TCRdb's version includes in-frame clones alone and lacks a portion of them. The sample consists of some 130,000 clones, around four fifths of them appearing once. The source material was PBMCs. These receptors all stem from a middle-aged woman in good health and CMV-seropositive.

This rearrangement joins TRBV19 to TRBJ2-5; weak D call: TRBD1 (6 bases). The J call may be faulty, since TRBJ2-7 better matches the DNA end. The germline V gene encodes CDR1 LNHDA and CDR2 SQIVND (reference sequence). This CDR3 comprises 15 residues. As DNA, the CDR3 is TGTGCCAGTAGTCCCGGGCCAGGGGTCTCCTACGAGCAGTACTTC. It yields the protein CASSPGPGVSYEQYF.

The CDR3 sequence: CASSQQGQGPYEQYF. CDR3 in DNA: TGCGCCAGCAGCCAGCAGGGGCAGGGGCCATACGAGCAGTACTTC. This chain uses TRBV4-1 with TRBJ2-7; a weak D match, TRBD1 (6 bases). Germline lookup yields CDR1 MGHRA and CDR2 YSYEKL. Trimming shortened V by 3 bases and J by 4 bases, and 16 bases separated the two germline ends. CDR3 size: 15 residues.

The CDR3 loop reads CASSKESAGGPHEQYF. CDR3 in DNA: TGTGCCAGCAGCAAAGAGTCTGCGGGAGGGCCGCACGAGCAGTACTTC. V is TRBV21-1 and J is TRBJ2-7; TRBD2, the D gene given by the table, was not confirmed from the DNA. TRBV21-1 is assigned pseudogene status. The CDR3 spans 16 residues.

This clone has only one observation. V usage is TRBV6-4 and J usage is TRBJ1-1; 9 bases match TRBD1. This CDR3 contains 15 residues. Germline V CDR1 and CDR2: MRHNA, SNTAGT. After removal of 9 bases from V and 3 bases from J, the junction contained 11 bases not matched to a gene. DNA for the CDR3: TGTGCCAGTCCCGGGACAGGGAAGATCGACACTGAAGCTTTCTTT. It is translated as CASPGTGKIDTEAFF.

The genes are TRBV19 and TRBJ1-5; no firm D call. The CDR3 consists of 13 residues. Trimming took off 6 bases at V and 1 base at J, with 7 bases between the two ends. Germline lookup yields CDR1 LNHDA and CDR2 SQIVND (reference sequence). This CDR3 reads CASSAGSNQPQHF. The CDR3 coding sequence is TGTGCCAGTAGCGCGGGGAGCAATCAGCCCCAGCATTTT.

The V and J genes are TRBV2 and TRBJ2-6, with D possibly matching TRBD1 (5 bases). Germline V gene lookup returns CDR1 SNHLY and CDR2 FYNNEI. The V end lost 5 bases, the J end lost 0 bases, and 8 bases lay between the germline ends. This CDR3 comprises 15 residues. The CDR3 sequence: CASSKGFSGANVLTF. The CDR3 DNA reads as TGTGCCAGCAGTAAGGGGTTCTCTGGGGCCAACGTCCTGACTTTC.

This clone was counted a few times. This chain uses TRBV6-1 with TRBJ1-3; TRBD1 matches 9 bases. CDR1 is MNHNS, CDR2 SASEGT, per germline. V was clipped by 6 bases and J by 10 bases; unmatched bases: 10. The CDR3 has 14 amino acids. CDR3 sequence (DNA): TGTGCCAGCAGCGAGCTGCAGGGACAGGGAACCATATATTTT. As protein: CASSELQGQGTIYF.

J is TRBJ1-1 and V is TRBV5-1; D is uncertain. Per germline, CDR1 SGHRS and CDR2 YFSETQ. Trimming removed 2 bases at V and 1 base at J, with 12 bases between. This CDR3 has 15 amino acids. The CDR3 sequence is CASSFGNTKNTEAFF. The CDR3 bases are TGCGCCAGCAGCTTCGGGAACACCAAGAACACTGAAGCTTTCTTT.

V usage is TRBV27 and J usage is TRBJ1-4, with D perhaps matching TRBD1 (5 bases). Germline CDR1 and CDR2: MNHEY and SMNVEV (reference sequence). CDR3 length: 15 amino acids. Trimming removed 2 bases at V and 8 bases at J, with 15 bases between. CDR3 region: CASSLLQGREEKLFF. The CDR3, as DNA: TGTGCCAGCAGTTTACTTCAGGGAAGAGAAGAAAAACTGTTTTTT.

The rearrangement links TRBV6-6 to TRBJ2-7; 7 bases agree with TRBD2. Per the germline V gene, CDR1 is MNHNY and CDR2 is SVGAGI (reference sequence). The CDR3 extends over 14 amino acids. V trimming: 2 bases; J trimming: 7 bases; junction bases outside the gene matches: 8. CDR3 coding DNA: TGTGCCAGCAGTTACCTGGCGGGGGTAGGGGAGCAGTACTTC. It yields the protein CASSYLAGVGEQYF.

The V call is TRBV5-8, the J call TRBJ1-1, with 9 bases that match TRBD1. The germline V gene has CDR1 SGHTS and CDR2 YDEGEE. The CDR3 has 15 amino acids. V lost 4 bases, J lost 6 bases, and 10 bases stayed unmatched. The CDR3 region has the DNA TGTGCCAGCAGCCTATTCGGGACAGGGTATGCTGAAGCTTTCTTT. Protein product: CASSLFGTGYAEAFF.

This chain connects TRBV18 to TRBJ1-5; 8 nucleotides agree with TRBD1. The CDR3 covers 14 residues. Germline V gene lookup returns CDR1 KGHSH and CDR2 LQKENI. The V and J ends lost 3 bases and 5 bases, in that order; junction bases with no gene match: 3. The CDR3 protein is CASSPQGAYQPQHF. For the CDR3, the DNA is TGTGCCAGCTCACCCCAGGGGGCCTATCAGCCCCAGCATTTT.

The V call is TRBV6-5, the J call TRBJ2-7, with D hard to call. Looked up from germline, CDR1 is MNHEY and CDR2 is SVGAGI. V shed 0 bases and J shed 5 bases, with 5 bases lying between them. CDR3 length: 12 residues. The CDR3 DNA is TGTGCCAGCAGTTACTCCCCAGACGAGCAGTACTTC. Its translation is CASSYSPDEQYF.

The chain employs TRBV11-2 and TRBJ2-5; 10 nucleotides match TRBD2. J gave up 5 bases and V 5 bases, and 11 bases lay outside the gene matches. The CDR3 is 16 residues long. CDR1 is SGHAT and CDR2 is FQNNGV in the germline V gene. This CDR3 reads CASSRSPAGGEETQYF. The CDR3 region has the DNA TGTGCCAGCAGCCGATCCCCAGCGGGAGGGGAGGAGACCCAGTACTTC. Full variable domain (remainder filled in from reference TRBV11-2 and TRBJ2-5): EAGVAQSPRYKIIEKRQSVAFWCNPISGHATLYWYQQILGQGPKLLIQFQNNGVVDDSQLPKDRFSAERLKGVDSTLKIQPAKLEDSAVYLCASSRSPAGGEETQYFGPGTRLLVL.

This chain connects TRBV27 to TRBJ2-3; maybe TRBD2 (6 bases). Trimming pared 7 bases from V and 2 bases from J, leaving 10 bases between. The CDR3 covers 13 residues. CDR1 is MNHEY and CDR2 is SMNVEV in the germline V gene (reference sequence). CDR3 in DNA: TGTGCCAGCACCTGGGACTTCACAGATACGCAGTATTTT. The encoded protein is CASTWDFTDTQYF.

The CDR3 DNA reads as TGTGCCAGTAGCAGGGACATTAGATACGAGCAGTACTTC. Amino acid sequence: CASSRDIRYEQYF. The V call is TRBV19, the J call TRBJ2-7; D perhaps matches TRBD1 (6 bases). The CDR3 sequence is 13 residues long. V dropped 6 bases and J dropped 4 bases, with 13 bases sitting between them. CDR1 is LNHDA and CDR2 is SQIVND in the germline V gene (reference sequence). Using reference TRBV19 and TRBJ2-7 for the parts outside the CDR3, the full variable domain is DGGITQSPKYLFRKEGQNVTLSCEQNLNHDAMYWYRQDPGQGLRLIYYSQIVNDFQKGDIAEGYSVSREKKESFPLTVTSAQKNPTAFYLCASSRDIRYEQYFGPGTRLTVT.

The chain employs TRBV6-1 and TRBJ1-5; TRBD1 aligns across 7 bases. Germline V CDR1 and CDR2: MNHNS, SASEGT. The CDR3 loop spans 13 amino acids. J lost 6 bases, V lost 5 bases, and 4 bases had no gene match. DNA of the CDR3: TGTGCCAGCAGTCTGACAGGGAGTCAGCCCCAGCATTTT. It codes for CASSLTGSQPQHF.

This clone was observed a handful of times. The CDR3 nucleotides are TGTGCCAGTAGTCCCCCCCCTGCGACAGGGCCGATATGGCCCCAGCATTTT. Translated, it gives CASSPPPATGPIWPQHF. The V call is TRBV19, the J call TRBJ1-5; 7 bases align to TRBD1. This CDR3 has 17 amino acids. Germline V gene lookup returns CDR1 LNHDA and CDR2 SQIVND (reference sequence). Trimming at V came to 5 bases and at J to 9 bases, leaving 19 bases not matched to a gene.

The chain recombines TRBV30 with TRBJ1-1, with 7 nucleotides matching TRBD1. V lost 3 bases, J lost 5 bases, and 18 bases stayed unmatched. The CDR3 runs to 17 residues. Germline assignment: CDR1 GTSNPN and CDR2 SVGIG (reference sequence). For the CDR3, the DNA is TGTGCCTGGAGCTACCCGCGGAGCAGGGGGAGATCAACTGAAGCTTTCTTT. This gives the protein CAWSYPRSRGRSTEAFF.

This clone was seen only once. The chain is built from TRBV19 and TRBJ1-1, with TRBD1 identical over 8 bases. V lost 8 bases, J lost 3 bases, and 8 bases stayed unmatched. Germline lookup yields CDR1 LNHDA and CDR2 SQIVND (reference sequence). This CDR3 is built from 14 residues. The CDR3 nucleotides are TGTGCCAGTGCAGGGGGCGAAGGGTACACTGAAGCTTTCTTT. Translation: CASAGGEGYTEAFF.

On this clone itself: An end of the junction does not agree with germline; a read error may underlie this. The gene calls are TRBV14 and TRBJ2-1; D is ambiguous. Germline V gene data show CDR1 as SGHDN and CDR2 as FVKESK. The CDR3 is 13 residues long. CDR3 coding DNA: TGTGCCAGCAGTCAAGCCCCTCCTAATGAGCAGTTCTTC. Its protein is CASSQAPPNEQFF. Combining the CDR3 with reference TRBV14 and TRBJ2-1 gives the whole variable domain EAGVTQFPSHSVIEKGQTVTLRCDPISGHDNLYWYRRVMGKEIKFLLHFVKESKQDESGMPNNRFLAERTGGTYSTLKVQPAELEDSGVYFCASSQAPPNEQFFGPGTRLTVL.

The genes are TRBV7-9 and TRBJ1-1; the D is unclear. The CDR3 loop spans 13 amino acids. Germline CDR1 is SEHNR and CDR2 is FQNEAQ (reference sequence). The V gene lost 2 bases and the J gene lost 6 bases, with 10 bases spanning the gap. CDR3 sequence: CASSLNMRAEAFF. The DNA for the CDR3 is TGTGCCAGCAGCTTAAACATGAGGGCTGAAGCTTTCTTT.

The chain couples TRBV18 to TRBJ2-7; TRBD1 might be the D (6 bases). CDR1 KGHSH and CDR2 LQKENI come from the germline V gene. Trimming removed 3 bases from V and 2 bases from J, with 11 bases in between. This CDR3 has 14 residues. DNA for the CDR3: TGTGCCAGCTCACCGAAACAGGGTCCCTACGAGCAGTACTTC. This translates into CASSPKQGPYEQYF.

The chain couples TRBV27 to TRBJ2-7; 10 positions match TRBD2. Germline V CDR1 and CDR2: MNHEY, SMNVEV (reference sequence). This CDR3 has 16 amino acids. J gave up 4 bases and V 4 bases, and 10 bases lay outside the gene matches. CDR3 nucleotide sequence: TGTGCCAGCAGTTCCCCTAGCGGGAGTTCATTGTACGAGCAGTACTTC. Amino acids: CASSSPSGSSLYEQYF.

The V call is TRBV4-2, the J call TRBJ2-1; a possible D gene is TRBD2 (7 bases). V lost 1 base and J 6 bases, leaving 16 bases between the germline ends. CDR3 length equals 16 residues. From germline, CDR1 is LGHNA and CDR2 YNFKEQ. The CDR3: CASSQGGRERGNEQFF. In DNA form, the CDR3 reads TGTGCCAGCAGCCAAGGGGGGCGGGAGCGCGGCAATGAGCAGTTCTTC.

This clone was recorded only once. The V gene is TRBV19, the J gene TRBJ1-5, with 10 bases that match TRBD1. V trimming: 6 bases; J trimming: 2 bases; junction bases outside the gene matches: 1. The CDR3 has 14 residues. Germline V gives CDR1 LNHDA, CDR2 SQIVND (reference sequence). CDR3 nucleotides: TGTGCCAGTAGCGGGACAGGGGGCAATCAGCCCCAGCATTTT. This encodes CASSGTGGNQPQHF.

The CDR3 DNA reads TGCGCCAGCAGTGAGAGGAGCCTCACAGATACGCAGTATTTT. It codes for CASSERSLTDTQYF. The V gene is TRBV10-1, the J gene TRBJ2-3; D is unresolved. The CDR3 runs 14 residues. Trimming took 2 bases from V and 2 from J, leaving 8 bases between them. Germline values: CDR1 WNHNN, CDR2 SYGVQD (reference sequence).

This clone was recorded a few times. This sequence joins TRBV27 and TRBJ2-1, with D possibly matching TRBD1 (6 bases). Trimming removed 10 bases from V and 3 bases from J, with 22 bases in between. The CDR3 loop spans 16 amino acids. Germline V gives CDR1 MNHEY, CDR2 SMNVEV (reference sequence). CDR3 sequence (DNA): TGTGCCATCAGACCCATAGGACAGCCTAACTACAATGAGCAGTTCTTC. Translation gives CAIRPIGQPNYNEQFF.